This T cell receptor (beta chain) came from a study of cytomegalovirus exposure and HLA in healthy donors. Primers: 60 Vbeta forward and 13 Jbeta reverse. Sequenced by immunoSEQ multiplex PCR; TCRdb stores in-frame clones only, minus some. Of approximately 30,000 clones listed, approximately 47% were seen once; the top ten hold 2%. The sequence was obtained from a woman in her 50s in good health and CMV-seronegative. Sequenced: PBMCs.

The CDR3 spells CASSYSGGQPYEQYF. The CDR3 nucleotides are TGTGCCAGCAGTTACTCTGGGGGCCAACCCTACGAGCAGTACTTC. The chain joins TRBV6-5 to TRBJ2-7; maybe TRBD1 (6 bases). CDR1 is MNHEY and CDR2 is SVGAGI in the germline V gene. Trimming stripped 0 bases from V and 2 bases from J, with 11 bases between. The CDR3 consists of 15 residues.